The 7 T cell receptor beta chains below all came from one sample that was sequenced in a study of cytomegalovirus exposure and HLA in healthy donors. PCR used 60 Vbeta primers and 13 Jbeta primers. Assay used: immunoSEQ multiplex PCR; TCRdb lists only in-frame clones, some missing. Here the sample spans 90,000 to 150,000 clones, roughly 65% being singletons. The sample comprised PBMCs. These receptors came from a man aged 40-49 years in good health and CMV-seropositive.

This clone came up a few times. CDR3 loop: CASSQRQGPNEQYF. CDR3 nucleotide sequence: TGTGCCAGCAGCCAAAGACAGGGTCCCAACGAGCAGTACTTC. V usage is TRBV14 and J usage is TRBJ2-7; 7 positions match TRBD1. The V segment lost 2 bases and the J segment 5 bases; nucleotides outside the gene matches: 6. Germline V gene sequence: CDR1 SGHDN, CDR2 FVKESK. The CDR3 spans 14 residues.

This clone showed up just once. The CDR3 DNA is TGTGCCAGCAGCGAGGCGGTTGGGCTAGCGGGATCGTACAATGAGCAGTTCTTC. The encoded protein is CASSEAVGLAGSYNEQFF. The V and J genes are TRBV9 and TRBJ2-1; 9 nucleotides match TRBD2. Trimming removed 3 bases from V and 4 bases from J; junction bases left unmatched: 14. Germline V gives CDR1 SGDLS, CDR2 YYNGEE. This CDR3 contains 18 residues.

The V and J genes are TRBV7-9 and TRBJ1-5; D unresolved. V was pared by 5 bases and J by 5 bases, with 28 bases between. Per germline, CDR1 SEHNR and CDR2 FQNEAQ (reference sequence). This CDR3 comprises 19 residues. The CDR3: CASSHLKRHGEEGHQPQHF. Here the CDR3 DNA reads TGTGCCAGCAGCCACCTAAAACGGCATGGGGAGGAAGGGCATCAGCCCCAGCATTTT. Supplemented by reference TRBV7-9 and TRBJ1-5, the full variable domain reads DTGVSQNPRHKITKRGQNVTFRCDPISEHNRLYWYRQTLGQGPEFLTYFQNEAQLEKSRLLSDRFSAERPKGSFSTLEIQRTEQGDSAMYLCASSHLKRHGEEGHQPQHFGDGTRLSIL.

The V and J genes are TRBV7-2 and TRBJ1-2; TRBD1 might be the D (6 bases). CDR3 size: 14 residues. The V gene's germline CDR1 is SGHTA and CDR2 FQGNSA. Trimming took off 3 bases at V and 6 bases at J, with 14 bases between the two ends. CDR3 sequence: CASSFPGHAHGYTF. The DNA for the CDR3 is TGTGCCAGCAGCTTCCCGGGACACGCCCATGGCTACACCTTC.

This clone occurred a few times. The rearrangement uses TRBV11-2 and TRBJ1-2; D is unresolved. The CDR3 runs 14 residues. Germline V lookup: CDR1 SGHAT, CDR2 FQNNGV. Trimming cost V 4 bases and J 0 bases, with 9 bases left between them. CDR3: CASSSLRTNYGYTF. DNA of the CDR3: TGTGCCAGCAGCTCGCTCAGAACTAACTATGGCTACACCTTC.

The rearrangement links TRBV6-5 to TRBJ1-2; D is undetermined. Trimming took 2 bases from V and 0 from J, leaving 13 bases between them. Per the germline V gene, CDR1 is MNHEY and CDR2 is SVGAGI. The CDR3 has 16 residues. The CDR3 sequence is CASSYGVRTTNYGYTF. The CDR3 nucleotides are TGTGCCAGCAGTTACGGGGTCAGGACTACTAACTATGGCTACACCTTC.

The chain has TRBV9 and TRBJ1-4; D might be TRBD1 (6 bases). Germline CDR1 reads SGDLS; CDR2 reads YYNGEE. The CDR3 runs to 16 residues. With 4 bases removed from V and 4 bases from J, the gap between germline ends came to 17 bases. The CDR3 DNA reads as TGTGCCAGCAGCCCACCGGACGGGACAAGTAATGAAAAACTGTTTTTT. It encodes CASSPPDGTSNEKLFF.